This TCR beta chain was obtained from a study of T cell responses to AZD1222 COVID-19 vaccine. At the level of the study: Doses given second, at about 4 or about 12 weeks, were pooled.

This table comes from immunoSEQ multiplex PCR, and its TCRdb copy is limited to in-frame clones, with some not included. Of roughly 79,000 clones in the sample, around 80% were seen once. The CDR3 length is 15 residues. Germline V gene sequence: CDR1 SGHAT, CDR2 FQNNGV. Unmatched junction bases numbered 8, after V lost 6 bases and J lost 2 bases. The study's findings and limits: An increase in Spike-specific TCR breadth and depth was observed after two AZD1222 doses. Most donors were white British and more were female, and clonal diversity was possibly underestimated.

With respect to this clone: Its target is not known.

The input for sequencing was peripheral blood, taken on day 0 of AZD1222 vaccination. This sequence was found in an adult in good health. The V call is TRBV11-2, the J call TRBJ2-7; TRBD2 matches 9 bases. The CDR3 bases are TGTGCCAGCAGAACCCTAGCGGGAAGACCCTACGAGCAGTACTTC. Protein: CASRTLAGRPYEQYF.